A single sample is the source of the 11 T cell receptor beta chains below, sequenced in a study of metastatic and nonmetastatic thyroid tumors. TCRdb re-analyzed the PCR reads using MiXCR. Found here are 75,000 to 95,000 clones, about 13% of them singletons; the top ten hold 11%. Every patient was untreated before thyroid surgery. The sample consisted of blood. Every receptor here comes from a female donor with papillary thyroid cancer or a benign thyroid nodule (not recorded which). Some clones in this sample may be carry-over from other donors' samples.

This rearrangement joins TRBV7-2 to TRBJ2-2; 7 bases align to TRBD1. The CDR3 spans 14 residues. Germline CDR1 and CDR2: SGHTA and FQGNSA. After removal of 6 bases from V and 7 bases from J, the junction contained 8 bases not matched to a gene. The CDR3 is CASRTRQGYGELFF. The CDR3 DNA sequence: TGTGCCAGCAGGACAAGACAGGGATACGGGGAGCTGTTTTTT. The full variable domain, with the rest looked up from reference TRBV7-2 and TRBJ2-2, is GAGVSQSPSNKVTEKGKDVELRCDPISGHTALYWYRQSLGQGLEFLIYFQGNSAPDKSGLPSDRFSAERTGGSVSTLTIQRTQQEDSAVYLCASRTRQGYGELFFGEGSRLTVL.

A word on this clone: Other DNA sequences in this sample translate to the same CDR3. The chain uses TRBV6-5 and TRBJ2-7; 11 nucleotides match TRBD2. Trimming at V came to 1 base and at J to 4 bases, leaving 9 bases not matched to a gene. This CDR3 contains 17 residues. CDR1 MNHEY and CDR2 SVGAGI come from the germline V gene. The CDR3 loop reads CASSYLRLAGSSYEQYF. CDR3 sequence (DNA): TGTGCCAGCAGTTACTTAAGACTAGCGGGGTCCTCATACGAGCAGTACTTC.

The sample holds many counts of this clone. The chain uses TRBV12-3 or TRBV12-4 and TRBJ2-7; 9 positions match TRBD1. Losses at the gene ends were 5 bases for V and 6 bases for J; bases not matched to a gene: 11. The CDR3 has 15 residues. CDR3 coding DNA: TGTGCCAGCAGTAAGGACAGGGGATGGGTACGCGAGCAGTACTTC. Protein sequence: CASSKDRGWVREQYF.

Points on this clone: A read error may produce the germline difference seen at one junction end. This chain uses TRBV11-1 with TRBJ2-2; no reliable D call. CDR1 SGHAT and CDR2 FQDESV come from the germline V gene (reference sequence). CDR3 length: 16 amino acids. The CDR3: CAISLVLLINTGELFF. The CDR3 DNA follows: TGTGCCATCAGCTTAGTGCTCTTAATCAACACCGGGGAGCTGTTTTTT.

This clone has just a few counts. The V and J genes are TRBV6-1 and TRBJ1-2; 10 bases agree with TRBD1. Germline CDR1 and CDR2: MNHNS and SASEGT. The CDR3 loop spans 13 amino acids. V gave up 7 bases and J gave up 6 bases; unmatched junction bases: 5. CDR3 sequence reads: CASTRTGGDGYTF. The CDR3 coding sequence is TGTGCCAGCACCAGGACAGGGGGGGATGGCTACACCTTC.

This clone was detected ten times or more. V gene TRBV6-2 or TRBV6-3 combines with J gene TRBJ2-3; D call uncertain. Per the germline V gene, CDR1 is MNHEY and CDR2 is SVGEGT. The CDR3 consists of 14 residues. Trimming shortened V by 4 bases and J by 6 bases, and 14 bases separated the two germline ends. Here the CDR3 DNA reads TGTGCCAGCAGTTTCCGACTGGCAGAGGATACGCAGTATTTT. Its translation is CASSFRLAEDTQYF.

This clone was recorded at least ten times. The V and J genes are TRBV6-2 or TRBV6-3 and TRBJ2-7; 10 bases are a match to TRBD2. Per germline, CDR1 MNHEY and CDR2 SVGEGT. The ends lost 4 bases at V and 5 bases at J; junction bases unmatched: 11. The CDR3 has 16 amino acids. CDR3 bases: TGTGCCAGCAGTTTCACACTAGCGGGAACTAAGCACGAGCAGTACTTC. Encoded protein: CASSFTLAGTKHEQYF.

This clone was seen a handful of times. V is TRBV12-3 or TRBV12-4 and J is TRBJ2-7; D is perhaps TRBD2 (6 bases). The ends were cut back, 7 bases at V and 7 bases at J, with 26 bases in the middle. The CDR3 is made up of 16 amino acids. CDR3 nucleotide sequence: TGTGCCAGCATTGGGGGGAACGCCCGTATGGATGGGGAGCAGTACTTC. Residues: CASIGGNARMDGEQYF.

For this clone: A much larger clone is a single base away; this may be a read error. V usage is TRBV20-1 and J usage is TRBJ1-4, with 8 bases aligning to TRBD1. From germline, CDR1 is DFQATT and CDR2 SNEGSKA (reference sequence). The CDR3 consists of 13 residues. CDR3 DNA: TGCGGTGCTACCAGGGGGCCCGATGAAAAACTGTTTTTT. This codes for CGATRGPDEKLFF.

In this sample, this clone turned up many times. DNA of the CDR3: TGTGCCAGCAGCAAAGAACCGGGGGGAATTTACGAGCAGTACTTC. As protein: CASSKEPGGIYEQYF. The V call is TRBV7-2, the J call TRBJ2-7; 7 bases align to TRBD2. Losses at the gene ends were 5 bases for V and 4 bases for J; bases not matched to a gene: 11. The CDR3 runs to 15 residues. Germline V gene sequence: CDR1 SGHTA, CDR2 FQGNSA.

This clone was recorded at least ten times. The V and J genes are TRBV4-1 and TRBJ2-7; D possibly matches TRBD1 or TRBD2 (5 bases each). The germline V and J ends were trimmed by 0 bases and 2 bases, with 8 bases remaining between them. The CDR3 contains 14 residues. Germline V gene sequence: CDR1 MGHRA, CDR2 YSYEKL. CDR3 region: CASSQEGTTYEQYF. In DNA form, the CDR3 reads TGCGCCAGCAGCCAAGAAGGGACCACCTACGAGCAGTACTTC.